This TCR beta chain was profiled in a study of cytomegalovirus exposure and HLA in healthy donors. A multiplex PCR was run with 60 Vbeta primers and 13 Jbeta primers. Assay used: immunoSEQ multiplex PCR; TCRdb lists only in-frame clones, some missing. The sample yields approximately 97,000 clones, roughly 80% seen once. Per the germline V gene, CDR1 is SGHTA and CDR2 is FQGNSA. V lost 1 base to trimming and J lost 2 bases, with 3 bases between them. The CDR3 spans 13 residues. Broader study findings: Earlier results showed most TCR beta V segments being productive about 87% or about 30% of the time. Cytomegalovirus association was assigned to around 150 TCR beta chains. In a later analysis, TCR beta V- and J-gene trimming was associated with a missense DCLRE1C variant.

Concerning this clone: The antigen is unknown.

The origin of this receptor is a male donor in good health and CMV-seropositive. The genes are TRBV7-2 and TRBJ1-3, with no clear D. The source material was PBMCs. The CDR3: CASSLGAGNTIYF. Written as DNA, the CDR3 is TGTGCCAGCAGCTTAGGCGCTGGAAACACCATATATTTT.